The table lists the clone carrying this T cell receptor beta chain with a few counts. The table came from immunoSEQ multiplex PCR; TCRdb's copy has only in-frame clones and leaves some out. The sample has about 110,000 clones; 80% to 90% are singletons. This specimen belongs to a study of blood T cell repertoires in COVID-19. Across the study: Material from acute and convalescent COVID-19 was sourced from the United States, Italy and Spain. In each case, the material was cDNA or gDNA derived from T cells, B-cell-depleted T cells, or PBMCs.

V shed 3 bases and J 4 bases; nucleotides not matched to a gene: 9. Germline loops: CDR1 SSHAT, CDR2 FNYEAQ (reference sequence). The CDR3 contains 16 residues. V and J are TRBV7-7 and TRBJ1-5, with 7 bases lining up with TRBD1. The sequenced material came from peripheral blood. This TCR derives from a woman aged 80 or over with acute or convalescent COVID-19. The CDR3 spells CASSFLSGGGNQPQHF. The CDR3 DNA reads as TGTGCCAGCAGCTTCTTGTCAGGGGGAGGAAATCAGCCCCAGCATTTT.